Listed here are 27 T cell receptor beta chains from one sample, sequenced in a study of T cells expressing NK-cell markers. TCRdb reprocessed the 5' RACE reads and keeps a single row for each CDR3 protein, giving no DNA. Its table lists fewer than 400,000 distinct CDR3 sequences. The sequencing sample was made of blood T cells: a sorted CD56 or NKG2C T cell subset, CD4+ or CD8+ T cells, or bulk PBMC T cells (not recorded which). The receptor set was obtained from a man between 18 and 69 years old in good health.

The chain links TRBV7-9 to TRBJ2-1; TCRdb calls TRBD2, which cannot be checked without DNA. The CDR3 spans 16 residues. Germline loops: CDR1 SEHNR, CDR2 FQNEAQ (reference sequence). CDR3 sequence reads: CASSPRLANSYNEQFF.

The chain has TRBV10-3 and TRBJ2-1. The CDR3 extends over 13 amino acids. Per the germline V gene, CDR1 is ENHRY and CDR2 is SYGVKD. The CDR3 is CAIARSSYNEQFF.

The V and J genes are TRBV20-1 and TRBJ2-7; TCRdb selects TRBD2, and the lack of DNA leaves this call unchecked. Germline lookup yields CDR1 DFQATT and CDR2 SNEGSKA (reference sequence). The CDR3 length is 13 residues. The CDR3 is CSALPGLAYEQYF.

J is TRBJ2-7 and V is TRBV5-1; as DNA is missing, the TRBD1 call by TCRdb cannot be tested. CDR3 length equals 15 residues. Germline CDR1 SGHRS, CDR2 YFSETQ. This CDR3 is CASSLATGAAYEQYF.

The rearrangement links TRBV20-1 to TRBJ2-7; TCRdb gives TRBD1 as the D gene, but with no DNA this cannot be confirmed. This CDR3 spans 14 amino acids. Germline values: CDR1 DFQATT, CDR2 SNEGSKA (reference sequence). The CDR3 sequence is CSAKTGGPGTVQYF.

The chain has TRBV9 and TRBJ1-2. This CDR3 is 14 amino acids long. Germline values: CDR1 SGDLS, CDR2 YYNGEE. CDR3 in amino acids: CASSVATGNVGYTF.

The rearrangement uses TRBV5-1 and TRBJ2-1; TCRdb reports TRBD1, a call that lacks DNA to check it against. CDR1 is SGHRS, CDR2 YFSETQ, per germline. The CDR3 has 16 amino acids. The CDR3 loop reads CASSAGPGQDNNEQFF.

The chain joins TRBV12-3 or TRBV12-4 to TRBJ1-1; TCRdb selects TRBD1, and the lack of DNA leaves this call unchecked. This CDR3 has 13 amino acids. CDR3 residues: CASSRHGTAEAFF.

This chain links TRBV6-1 with TRBJ2-7. CDR1 and CDR2 from the germline V gene are MNHNS and SASEGT. CDR3 length equals 17 residues. The CDR3 protein is CASSESAGGGSSYEQYF.

The chain has TRBV29-1 and TRBJ2-7; with no DNA, the TCRdb D assignment of TRBD2 cannot be verified. CDR3 size: 14 residues. Per the germline V gene, CDR1 is SQVTM and CDR2 is ANQGSEA. CDR3 residues: CSVVGGPGSYEQYF.

The chain is built from TRBV12-3 or TRBV12-4 and TRBJ2-6. The length of the CDR3 is 14 residues. CDR3 residues: CASSLYAGANVLTF.

The chain joins TRBV6-1 to TRBJ2-7; lacking DNA, the TRBD2 call made by TCRdb goes unchecked. Germline V gives CDR1 MNHNS, CDR2 SASEGT. CDR3 length: 11 residues. The CDR3: CASSEIAGQYF.

V gene TRBV7-2 combines with J gene TRBJ1-1; absent DNA, TCRdb's TRBD1 call cannot be checked. Germline CDR1 and CDR2: SGHTA and FQGNSA. The CDR3 spans 12 residues. CDR3 sequence: CASSPAPSTAFF.

This chain joins TRBV7-9 and TRBJ2-7; TCRdb indicates TRBD1, and absent DNA this call remains unverified. Germline CDR1 SEHNR, CDR2 FQNEAQ (reference sequence). The CDR3 consists of 15 residues. This chain's CDR3 is CASSLAAGAPYEQYF.

The rearrangement uses TRBV24-1 and TRBJ2-7; with no DNA, the TCRdb D assignment of TRBD2 cannot be verified. CDR1 and CDR2 (germline): KGHDR, SFDVKD. The CDR3 length is 15 residues. The CDR3 region is CATSEAATPRAEQYF.

The gene calls are TRBV6-1 and TRBJ1-3. Germline-derived CDR1 and CDR2 are MNHNS and SASEGT. The CDR3 covers 15 residues. CDR3 residues: CASSQSRNSGNTIYF.

The CDR3 loop reads CASSYSILAGIPDTQYF. The V call is TRBV6-5, the J call TRBJ2-3; TCRdb returns TRBD2, unconfirmable since there is no DNA. Germline V gene lookup returns CDR1 MNHEY and CDR2 SVGAGI. This CDR3 is 17 amino acids long.

The CDR3 sequence is CASSETTGTNSPLHF. The chain links TRBV6-1 to TRBJ1-6; TCRdb returns TRBD1, unconfirmable since there is no DNA. The CDR3 runs to 15 residues. Germline CDR1 is MNHNS and CDR2 is SASEGT.

This chain uses TRBV28 with TRBJ2-1. Germline V gene data show CDR1 as MDHEN and CDR2 as SYDVKM. The CDR3 sequence is 14 residues long. CDR3 residues: CASSRTETYNEQFF.

V is TRBV11-2 and J is TRBJ1-2; the D call from TCRdb, TRBD1, cannot be confirmed without DNA. Germline V gene data show CDR1 as SGHAT and CDR2 as FQNNGV. CDR3 length: 14 residues. CDR3 sequence reads: CASSTNRVGAGYTF.

The gene calls are TRBV5-6 and TRBJ2-3; there is no DNA to check the TCRdb D call of TRBD1. Germline V gene sequence: CDR1 SGHDT, CDR2 YYEEEE. CDR3 length: 16 residues. CDR3 sequence reads: CASSPSRTGATDTQYF. Based on the CDR3 plus reference TRBV5-6 and TRBJ2-3, the full variable domain is DAGVTQSPTHLIKTRGQQVTLRCSPKSGHDTVSWYQQALGQGPQFIFQYYEEEERQRGNFPDRFSGHQFPNYSSELNVNALLLGDSALYLCASSPSRTGATDTQYFGPGTRLTVL.

The V call is TRBV6-1, the J call TRBJ2-7; lacking DNA, the TRBD1 call made by TCRdb goes unchecked. The CDR3 has 14 amino acids. Germline V lookup: CDR1 MNHNS, CDR2 SASEGT. The CDR3 sequence: CASPPRGFPYEQYF.

This chain links TRBV7-2 with TRBJ1-4; checking the TCRdb D call of TRBD1 is not possible without DNA. The germline V gene encodes CDR1 SGHTA and CDR2 FQGNSA. The CDR3 contains 14 residues. The CDR3 sequence: CASRGTGRSEKLFF.

V gene TRBV9 combines with J gene TRBJ2-7. From germline, CDR1 is SGDLS and CDR2 YYNGEE. CDR3 length: 14 amino acids. The CDR3 here is CASSVGSNVHEQYF.

The rearrangement joins TRBV6-1 to TRBJ2-1; the D call from TCRdb, TRBD1, cannot be confirmed without DNA. This CDR3 is 14 amino acids long. Germline V lookup: CDR1 MNHNS, CDR2 SASEGT. CDR3 residues: CASTPRGSYNEQFF.

The chain joins TRBV10-3 to TRBJ2-2. From germline, CDR1 is ENHRY and CDR2 SYGVKD. The CDR3 has 13 residues. The CDR3 here is CAFSTQVTGELFF.

The chain recombines TRBV5-1 with TRBJ2-1; TCRdb calls TRBD2, which cannot be checked without DNA. Germline V gives CDR1 SGHRS, CDR2 YFSETQ. The CDR3 length is 15 residues. CDR3 region: CASSGSGGAYNEQFF. Full variable domain (remainder filled in from reference TRBV5-1 and TRBJ2-1): KAGVTQTPRYLIKTRGQQVTLSCSPISGHRSVSWYQQTPGQGLQFLFEYFSETQRNKGNFPGRFSGRQFSNSRSEMNVSTLELGDSALYLCASSGSGGAYNEQFFGPGTRLTVL.